This T cell receptor (beta chain) was sequenced for a study of T cell repertoires in cytomegalovirus infection. The overall study: Public TCR beta signatures indicated both CMV infection and matching HLA type.

This clonotype has only a few counts. Germline V CDR1 and CDR2: SEHNR, FQNEAQ (reference sequence). This CDR3 is built from 15 residues. Trimming pared 3 bases from V and 6 bases from J, leaving 17 bases between. A single record per CDR3 protein comes from TCRdb applying MiXCR to the reads. The sample contains approximately 500,000 distinct CDR3 sequences, more than 15% of which appear only once. The specimen sequenced was CD8+ T cells from PBMCs. This sequence joins TRBV7-9 and TRBJ1-1; unclear D gene. This TCR was sampled from a human donor in good health (CMV status not recorded). Some clones in this sample may be carry-over from other donors' samples. Here the CDR3 DNA reads TGTGCCAGCAGCTTTCCGGACGGTACCGGCCCTGAAGCTTTCTTT. Its protein product is CASSFPDGTGPEAFF.